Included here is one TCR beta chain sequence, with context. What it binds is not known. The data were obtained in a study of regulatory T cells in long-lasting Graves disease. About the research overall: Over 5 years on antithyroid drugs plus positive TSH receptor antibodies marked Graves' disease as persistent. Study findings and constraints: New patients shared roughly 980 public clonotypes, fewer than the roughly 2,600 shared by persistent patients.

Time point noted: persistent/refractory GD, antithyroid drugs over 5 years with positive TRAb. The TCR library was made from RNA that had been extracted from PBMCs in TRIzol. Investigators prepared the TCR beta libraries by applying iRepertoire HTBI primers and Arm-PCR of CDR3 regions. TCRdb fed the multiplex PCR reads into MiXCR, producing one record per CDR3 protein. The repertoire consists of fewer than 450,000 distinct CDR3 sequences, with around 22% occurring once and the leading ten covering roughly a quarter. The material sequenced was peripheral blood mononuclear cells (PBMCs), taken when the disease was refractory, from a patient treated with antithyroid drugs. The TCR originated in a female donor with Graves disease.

Here the CDR3 reads CASSLTARLAGGSGAQYF. DNA of the CDR3: TGTGCCAGCAGCTTGACTGCTCGATTAGCGGGAGGGTCCGGGGCCCAGTACTTC. The chain uses TRBV5-4 and TRBJ2-5, with 11 bases matching TRBD2. V lost 1 base, J lost 9 bases, and 17 bases stayed unmatched. Germline CDR1 and CDR2: SGHNT and YYREEE (reference sequence). The CDR3 runs 18 residues.